Only a few counts were recorded for the clone carrying this T cell receptor (beta chain). Primers for the PCR totalled 60 Vbeta and 13 Jbeta. Some clones are missing from TCRdb's copy, which holds only in-frame ones; the method was immunoSEQ multiplex PCR. The table has more than 95,000 clones, 80% to 85% seen once. The data were obtained in a study of cytomegalovirus exposure and HLA in healthy donors. The germline V gene has CDR1 GTSNPN and CDR2 SVGIG (reference sequence). This CDR3 is 14 amino acids long. V lost 4 bases and J 7 bases, leaving 16 bases between the germline ends. The sample taken for sequencing was PBMCs. V gene TRBV30 combines with J gene TRBJ1-4; D is undetermined. The TCR originated in a woman in her twenties or thirties in good health and CMV-seronegative. This chain's CDR3 is CAWTRTGGGEKLFF. CDR3 sequence (DNA): TGTGCCTGGACAAGGACTGGAGGAGGTGAAAAACTGTTTTTT.